The T cell receptor (beta chain) described here comes from a study of blood T cell repertoires in COVID-19. The overall study: The United States, Italy and Spain supplied acute and convalescent COVID-19 samples. Sample material is recorded as cDNA or gDNA derived from T cells, B-cell-depleted T cells, or PBMCs.

The ends lost 4 bases at V and 4 bases at J; junction bases unmatched: 7. The germline V gene has CDR1 LNHDA and CDR2 SQIVND (reference sequence). There are 15 residues in the CDR3. Here immunoSEQ multiplex PCR was the method, and the copy in TCRdb shows in-frame clones only, minus some. The sample yields some 270,000 clones, roughly 89% seen once. The V call is TRBV19, the J call TRBJ1-2; 9 bases are shared with TRBD1. The sequenced sample was peripheral blood. This clonotype was sampled from a man in his fifties or sixties with acute or convalescent COVID-19. The CDR3 sequence: CASSTTGQGPYGYTF. Here the CDR3 DNA reads TGTGCCAGTAGTACCACGGGACAGGGTCCCTATGGCTACACCTTC. The full variable domain, with the rest looked up from reference TRBV19 and TRBJ1-2, is DGGITQSPKYLFRKEGQNVTLSCEQNLNHDAMYWYRQDPGQGLRLIYYSQIVNDFQKGDIAEGYSVSREKKESFPLTVTSAQKNPTAFYLCASSTTGQGPYGYTFGSGTRLTVV.